Presented here are 15 T cell receptor beta chains from one specimen sequenced in a study of T-cell reconstitution after alpha-beta-depleted transplantation in children. TCRbeta library preparation incorporated unique molecular identifiers. Using its own MiXCR run on the PCR reads, TCRdb lists one record per CDR3 protein. The repertoire holds around 300,000 distinct CDR3 sequences, with over 9% as singletons. The specimen was PBMCs, collected before TCRalphabeta/CD19-depleted stem cell transplant. These receptors all stem from a boy less than two years old with acute myeloid leukemia, due to receive a stem cell transplant.

This clonotype was recorded at least ten times. The CDR3 reads CSASPDTEAFF. The CDR3, as DNA: TGCAGTGCTAGTCCGGACACTGAAGCTTTCTTT. This rearrangement joins TRBV20-1 to TRBJ1-1, with D hard to call. The germline CDR1 and CDR2 sequences are DFQATT and SNEGSKA (reference sequence). V was clipped by 3 bases and J by 3 bases, with 5 bases between them. CDR3 size: 11 residues.

Concerning this clonotype: With a much larger clone just one base away, this may be a read error. The chain uses TRBV7-6 and TRBJ2-7; perhaps TRBD1 as D (6 bases). V lost 5 bases, J lost 7 bases, and 18 bases lay in between. The CDR3 spans 14 residues. Germline V gene data show CDR1 as SGHVS and CDR2 as FNYEAQ. The CDR3 protein is CASSLSAEGDEQYF. In nucleotides, the CDR3 is TGTGCCAGCAGCCTATCGGCAGAGGGGGATGAGCAGTACTTC.

The table lists this clonotype with many counts. This chain uses TRBV28 with TRBJ2-1; D remains ambiguous. Trimming removed 7 bases from V and 0 bases from J, with 10 bases in between. This CDR3 comprises 14 residues. CDR1 MDHEN and CDR2 SYDVKM come from the germline V gene. DNA for the CDR3: TGTGCCAGCAATAGCCAGAGCTCCTACAATGAGCAGTTCTTC. Translating it yields CASNSQSSYNEQFF.

Many counts were recorded for this clonotype. The gene calls are TRBV10-3 and TRBJ2-7; no definite D call. This CDR3 has 15 amino acids. The germline V gene has CDR1 ENHRY and CDR2 SYGVKD. V lost 0 bases, J lost 0 bases, and 9 bases lay in between. The CDR3 nucleotides read TGTGCCATCAGTGAGTCGATAGGTAGCTCCTACGAGCAGTACTTC. Translation: CAISESIGSSYEQYF.

The genes are TRBV6-1 and TRBJ1-5, with TRBD1 matching 7 bases. Germline V gives CDR1 MNHNS, CDR2 SASEGT. The V gene end was trimmed by 2 bases and the J gene end by 3 bases; junction bases not matched to a gene: 13. The CDR3 is 18 residues long. The CDR3 spells CASSENSTGPDSNQPQHF. CDR3 DNA: TGTGCCAGCAGTGAAAATTCGACAGGGCCCGATTCCAATCAGCCCCAGCATTTT.

The V and J genes are TRBV4-1 and TRBJ2-6; TRBD1 is a possible D gene (5 bases). V lost 1 base, J lost 0 bases, and 10 bases lay in between. From germline, CDR1 is MGHRA and CDR2 YSYEKL. CDR3 length equals 17 residues. The chain's CDR3 is CASSQVYQGSGANVLTF. CDR3 bases: TGCGCCAGCAGCCAAGTGTACCAGGGCTCTGGGGCCAACGTCCTGACTTTC.

This clonotype was seen only a few times. The V call is TRBV7-2, the J call TRBJ1-2; TRBD1 is a possible D gene (5 bases). The CDR3 consists of 16 residues. Germline V CDR1 and CDR2: SGHTA, FQGNSA. Trimming removed 5 bases from V and 0 bases from J, with 16 bases in between. CDR3 in DNA: TGTGCCAGCAGCCGAGGCGGGGACGGAGCTAACTATGGCTACACCTTC. This encodes CASSRGGDGANYGYTF.

This clonotype was seen many times. The chain joins TRBV12-3 or TRBV12-4 to TRBJ2-7; maybe TRBD1 (6 bases). This CDR3 is 13 amino acids long. Trimming shortened V by 5 bases and J by 6 bases, and 14 bases separated the two germline ends. CDR3 DNA sequence: TGTGCCAGCAGTCCCGACAGGCCCTCCGAGCAGTACTTC. Its protein product is CASSPDRPSEQYF.

This clonotype was counted at least ten times. The rearrangement links TRBV29-1 to TRBJ2-7; D possibly corresponds to TRBD1 (5 bases). CDR3 length equals 13 residues. Germline V CDR1 and CDR2: SQVTM, ANQGSEA. The V end was cut by 4 bases, the J end by 5 bases, with 15 bases between. CDR3 region: CSVAYKGQHEQYF. The CDR3 nucleotides read TGCAGCGTTGCCTACAAGGGGCAACACGAGCAGTACTTC.

The chain is built from TRBV19 and TRBJ1-6; D call uncertain. This CDR3 is 15 amino acids long. The V gene lost 6 bases and the J gene lost 7 bases, with 16 bases spanning the gap. The V gene's germline CDR1 is LNHDA and CDR2 SQIVND (reference sequence). CDR3: CASRSGGHPNSPLHF. Here the CDR3 DNA reads TGTGCCAGTAGGTCCGGAGGGCACCCGAATTCACCCCTCCACTTT.

This chain joins TRBV19 and TRBJ2-1, with 8 positions matching TRBD1. The CDR3 spans 15 residues. The trim removed 4 bases at V and 4 bases at J, leaving 6 bases unmatched. CDR1 LNHDA and CDR2 SQIVND come from the germline V gene (reference sequence). The CDR3 DNA is TGTGCCAGTAGTACCCGGACAGGGCTGTACAATGAGCAGTTCTTC. Its translation is CASSTRTGLYNEQFF.

Only a few counts were recorded for this clonotype. The chain recombines TRBV5-1 with TRBJ2-7; D not resolved. Germline V CDR1 and CDR2: SGHRS, YFSETQ. The CDR3 has 14 residues. V was cut by 3 bases and J by 2 bases, with 12 bases left in between. This CDR3 is CASSSPVVTYEQYF. The CDR3 bases are TGCGCCAGCAGCTCGCCGGTAGTTACCTACGAGCAGTACTTC.

The table lists this clonotype with many counts. J is TRBJ2-2 and V is TRBV6-5; 7 nucleotides agree with TRBD1. V was pared by 6 bases and J by 3 bases, with 4 bases of the junction left unmatched. CDR1 and CDR2 from the germline V gene are MNHEY and SVGAGI. This CDR3 contains 14 residues. This CDR3 reads CASRATGHTGELFF. The CDR3 nucleotides are TGTGCCAGCAGAGCGACAGGGCACACCGGGGAGCTGTTTTTT.

Ten or more counts support this clonotype. This sequence joins TRBV5-6 and TRBJ2-3, with D hard to call. Trimming removed 0 bases from V and 5 bases from J, with 7 bases in between. CDR1 is SGHDT, CDR2 YYEEEE, per germline. The CDR3 extends over 13 amino acids. Here the CDR3 DNA reads TGTGCCAGCAGCTTGGAAGTGGAAGATACGCAGTATTTT. Its protein product is CASSLEVEDTQYF.

The genes are TRBV24-1 and TRBJ2-2; TRBD1 agrees at 7 bases. V lost 12 bases to trimming and J lost 2 bases; unmatched junction nucleotides: 8. The CDR3 covers 14 residues. Germline V gives CDR1 KGHDR, CDR2 SFDVKD. CDR3 sequence reads: CASRDSVNTGELFF. For the CDR3, the DNA is TGTGCCTCCCGGGACAGCGTAAACACCGGGGAGCTGTTTTTT.